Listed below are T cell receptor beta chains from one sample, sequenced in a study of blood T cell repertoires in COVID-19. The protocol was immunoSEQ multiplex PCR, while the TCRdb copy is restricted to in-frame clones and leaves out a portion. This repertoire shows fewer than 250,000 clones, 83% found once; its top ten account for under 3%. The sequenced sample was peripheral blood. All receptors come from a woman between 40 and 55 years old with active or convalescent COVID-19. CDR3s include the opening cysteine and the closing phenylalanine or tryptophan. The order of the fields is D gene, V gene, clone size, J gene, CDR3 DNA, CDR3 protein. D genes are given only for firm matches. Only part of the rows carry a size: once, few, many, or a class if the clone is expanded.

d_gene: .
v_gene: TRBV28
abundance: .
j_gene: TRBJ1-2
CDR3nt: TGTGCCAGCAGTTTCCGGGGCTATGGCTACACCTTC
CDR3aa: CASSFRGYGYTF

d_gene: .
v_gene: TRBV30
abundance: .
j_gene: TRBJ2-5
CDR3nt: TGTGCCTGGAGTTTCCTCCGGGAGACCCAGTACTTC
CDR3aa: CAWSFLRETQYF

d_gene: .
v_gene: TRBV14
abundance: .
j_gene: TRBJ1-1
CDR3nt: TGTGCCAGCAGCCAAGAACTGGGGGCCGACACTGAAGCTTTCTTT
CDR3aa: CASSQELGADTEAFF

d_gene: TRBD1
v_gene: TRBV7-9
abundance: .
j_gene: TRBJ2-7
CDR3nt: TGTGCCAGCAGCCGGACAGGGCGGTACGAGCAGTACTTC
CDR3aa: CASSRTGRYEQYF

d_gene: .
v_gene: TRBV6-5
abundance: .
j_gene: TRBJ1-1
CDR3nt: TGTGCCAGCAGTTACGGACACGCGAACACTGAAGCTTTCTTT
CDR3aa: CASSYGHANTEAFF

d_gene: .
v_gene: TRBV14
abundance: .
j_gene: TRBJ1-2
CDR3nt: TGTGCCAGCAGCCAACAGACAGTACATGGCTACACCTTC
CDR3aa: CASSQQTVHGYTF

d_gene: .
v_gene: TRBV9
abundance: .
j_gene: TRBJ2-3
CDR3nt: TGTGCCAGCAGCGTAGATGGAGACGAGAGCACAGATACGCAGTATTTT
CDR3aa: CASSVDGDESTDTQYF

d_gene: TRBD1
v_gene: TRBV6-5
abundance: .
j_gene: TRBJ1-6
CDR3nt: TGTGCCAGCAGTTACGGGACAGGGGGCTCACCCCTCCACTTT
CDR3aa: CASSYGTGGSPLHF

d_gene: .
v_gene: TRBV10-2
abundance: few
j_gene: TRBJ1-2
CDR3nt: TGCGCCAGCAGTGAGTGGAGTTATGGCTACACCTTC
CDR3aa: CASSEWSYGYTF

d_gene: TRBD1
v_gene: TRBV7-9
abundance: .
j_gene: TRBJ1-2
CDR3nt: TGTGCCAGCAGCTTACCGGGACAGGCGATCTATGGCTACACCTTC
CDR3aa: CASSLPGQAIYGYTF

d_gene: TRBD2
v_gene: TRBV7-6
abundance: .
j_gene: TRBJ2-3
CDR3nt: TGTGCCAGCAGCATAAGCAGCGGGGGCGGCACAGATACGCAGTATTTT
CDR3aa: CASSISSGGGTDTQYF

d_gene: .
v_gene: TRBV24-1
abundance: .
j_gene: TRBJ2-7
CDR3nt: TGTGCCACCAGTGACTGGGACTCCCGAGGCTCCTACGAGCAGTACTTC
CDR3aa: CATSDWDSRGSYEQYF

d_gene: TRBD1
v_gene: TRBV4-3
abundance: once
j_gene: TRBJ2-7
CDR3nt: TGCGCCAGCAGCCCAGGACAGGGGAACTACGAGCAGTACTTC
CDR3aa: CASSPGQGNYEQYF

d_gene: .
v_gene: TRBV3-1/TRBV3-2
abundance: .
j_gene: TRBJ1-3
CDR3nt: TGTGCCAGCAGCCAAGACCCGGGGAGCTCTGGAAACACCATATATTTT
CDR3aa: CASSQDPGSSGNTIYF

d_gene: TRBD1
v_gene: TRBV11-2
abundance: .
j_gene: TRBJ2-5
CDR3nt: TGTGCCAGCAGCTTTAGGACAGGGGTGGGAGTTGGGGAGACCCAGTACTTC
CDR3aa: CASSFRTGVGVGETQYF

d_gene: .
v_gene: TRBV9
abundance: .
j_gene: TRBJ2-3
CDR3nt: TGTGCCAGCAGCGGAGCTAGCACAGATACGCAGTATTTT
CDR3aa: CASSGASTDTQYF

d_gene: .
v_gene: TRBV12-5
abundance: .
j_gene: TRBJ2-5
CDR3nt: TGTGCTAGTGGTTTGGGGGGACTTAGCCAAGAGACCCAGTACTTC
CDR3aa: CASGLGGLSQETQYF

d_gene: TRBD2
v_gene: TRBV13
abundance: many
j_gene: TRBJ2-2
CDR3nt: TGTGCCAGCAGCCAGAGAGCGGGAGGGCCGAACACCGGGGAGCTGTTTTTT
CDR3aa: CASSQRAGGPNTGELFF

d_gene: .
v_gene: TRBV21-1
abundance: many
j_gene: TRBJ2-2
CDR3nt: TGTGCCAGCAGCAATAAGAAGCGGGAGGGCCTTTACACCGGGGAGCTGTTTTTT
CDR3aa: CASSNKKREGLYTGELFF

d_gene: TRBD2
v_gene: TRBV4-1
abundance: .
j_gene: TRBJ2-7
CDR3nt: TGCGCCAGCAGCCAAGCGCTAGCGGGGTCCTACGAGCAGTACTTC
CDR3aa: CASSQALAGSYEQYF

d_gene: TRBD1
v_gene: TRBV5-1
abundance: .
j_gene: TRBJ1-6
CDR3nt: TGCGCCAGCAGCCGAACGACAGGGATCGAAGAATCACCCCTCCACTTT
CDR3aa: CASSRTTGIEESPLHF

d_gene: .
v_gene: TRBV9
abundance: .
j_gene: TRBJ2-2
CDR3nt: TGTGCCAGCAGCGCCCGATACCAGGGCGGCGGGGAGCTGTTTTTT
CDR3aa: CASSARYQGGGELFF

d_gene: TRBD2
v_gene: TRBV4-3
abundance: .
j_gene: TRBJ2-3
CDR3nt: TGCGCCAGCAGCCAAGATTCAATCTACAGCGGGGGGGCCGATACGCAGTATTTT
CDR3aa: CASSQDSIYSGGADTQYF

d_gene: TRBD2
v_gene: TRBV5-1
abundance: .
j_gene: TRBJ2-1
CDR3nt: TGCGCCAGCAGCTCGGGACTAGTCGATGAGCAGTTCTTC
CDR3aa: CASSSGLVDEQFF

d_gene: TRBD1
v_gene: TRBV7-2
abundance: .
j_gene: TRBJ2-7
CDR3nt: TGTGCCAGCAGCCAGCAGGGGACAGCCTCCTACGAGCAGTACTTC
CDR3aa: CASSQQGTASYEQYF

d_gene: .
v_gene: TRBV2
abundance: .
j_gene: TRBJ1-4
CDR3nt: TGTGCCAGCAGAGTTGGGGGCTCGCAATTTGAAAAACTGTTTTTT
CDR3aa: CASRVGGSQFEKLFF

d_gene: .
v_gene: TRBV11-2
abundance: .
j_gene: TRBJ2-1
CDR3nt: TGTGCCAGCAGCTTAGATACGGGACTGCACAATGAGCAGTTCTTC
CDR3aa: CASSLDTGLHNEQFF

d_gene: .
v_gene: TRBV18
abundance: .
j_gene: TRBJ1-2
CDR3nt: TGTGCCAGCTCCAGCTTACAGGGTGGCTACACCTTC
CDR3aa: CASSSLQGGYTF

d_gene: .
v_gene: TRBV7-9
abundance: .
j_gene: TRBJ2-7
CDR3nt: TGTGCCAGCAGCTTGCAGACGGCGGCGGCCTACGAGCAGTACTTC
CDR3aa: CASSLQTAAAYEQYF

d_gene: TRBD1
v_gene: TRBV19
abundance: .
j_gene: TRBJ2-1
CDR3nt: TGTGCCAGTAGTGTCAGGACAGGGGGCGCTGAGCAGTTCTTC
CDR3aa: CASSVRTGGAEQFF

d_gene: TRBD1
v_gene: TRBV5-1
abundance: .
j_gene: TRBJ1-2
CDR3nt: TGCGCCAGCAGCCCAGGGGGTACAGGGGGCTATGGCTACACCTTC
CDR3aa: CASSPGGTGGYGYTF

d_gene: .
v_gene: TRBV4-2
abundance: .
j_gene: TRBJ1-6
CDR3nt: TGTGCCAGCAGCGACATTGGGACTTCGAATTCACCCCTCCACTTT
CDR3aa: CASSDIGTSNSPLHF

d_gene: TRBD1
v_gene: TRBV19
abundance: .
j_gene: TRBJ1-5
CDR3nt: TGTGCCAGTAGTATAAACCTCCGGGACAGGGGAAGCAATCAGCCCCAGCATTTT
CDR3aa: CASSINLRDRGSNQPQHF

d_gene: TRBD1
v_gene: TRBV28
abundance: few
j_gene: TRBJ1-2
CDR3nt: TGTGCCAGCAGGGAACAGGGGGACCCCTATGGCTACACCTTC
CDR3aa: CASREQGDPYGYTF

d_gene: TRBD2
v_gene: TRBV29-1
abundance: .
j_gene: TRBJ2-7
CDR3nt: TGCAGCGTGAAGGGACTAGCGGGCATGAGGTACGAGCAGTACTTC
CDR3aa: CSVKGLAGMRYEQYF

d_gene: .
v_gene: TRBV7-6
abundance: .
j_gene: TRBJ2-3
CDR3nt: TGTGCCAGCAGCTCCCGACCCCAATTTGGAGGCACAGATACGCAGTATTTT
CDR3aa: CASSSRPQFGGTDTQYF

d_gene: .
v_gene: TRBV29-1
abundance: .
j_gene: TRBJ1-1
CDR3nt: TGCAGCGATGTCATGGGGGGGGACACTGAAGCTTTCTTT
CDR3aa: CSDVMGGDTEAFF

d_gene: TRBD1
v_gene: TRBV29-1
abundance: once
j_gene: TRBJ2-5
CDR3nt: TGCAGCGCCGCTCTCAGGGGGCTCGGTGAGACCCAGTACTTC
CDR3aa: CSAALRGLGETQYF

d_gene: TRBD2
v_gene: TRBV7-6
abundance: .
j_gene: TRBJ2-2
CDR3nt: TGTGCCAGCAGCTCGGGCCCGGGACTAAACACCGGGGAGCTGTTTTTT
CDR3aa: CASSSGPGLNTGELFF

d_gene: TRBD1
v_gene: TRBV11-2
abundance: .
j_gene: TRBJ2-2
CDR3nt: TGTGCCAGCAGCCCCAGGACAGGGGGGACTACCGGGGAGCTGTTTTTT
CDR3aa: CASSPRTGGTTGELFF

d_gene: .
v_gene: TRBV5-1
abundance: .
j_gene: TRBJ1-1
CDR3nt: TGCGCCAGCAGCTTGGAGGGAGGGTACCTGAACACTGAAGCTTTCTTT
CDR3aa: CASSLEGGYLNTEAFF

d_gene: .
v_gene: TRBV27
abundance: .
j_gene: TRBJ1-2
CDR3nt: TGTGCCAGCTTTCGGGAACCTGGGGGCTACACCTTC
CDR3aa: CASFREPGGYTF

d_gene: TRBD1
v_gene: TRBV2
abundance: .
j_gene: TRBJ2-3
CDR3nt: TGTGCCAGCAACCTAGACAGGGGGCGCCCAGATACGCAGTATTTT
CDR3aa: CASNLDRGRPDTQYF

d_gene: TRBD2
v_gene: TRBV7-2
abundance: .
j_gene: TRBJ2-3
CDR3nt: TGTGCCAGCAGCTCCCCCGGACTAGCGGGGGGCTCTTTTTACGATACGCAGTATTTT
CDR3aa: CASSSPGLAGGSFYDTQYF

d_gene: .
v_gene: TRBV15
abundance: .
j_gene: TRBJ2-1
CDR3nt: TGTGCCACCAGCAGAGATCCCCAGAACAATGAGCAGTTCTTC
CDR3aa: CATSRDPQNNEQFF

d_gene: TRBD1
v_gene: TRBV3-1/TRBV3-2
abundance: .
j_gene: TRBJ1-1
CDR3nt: TGTGCCAGCATGCGGACGGACAGGCGATTGAACACTGAAGCTTTCTTT
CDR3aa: CASMRTDRRLNTEAFF

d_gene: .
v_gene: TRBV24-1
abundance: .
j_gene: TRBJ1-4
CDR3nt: TGTGCCACCAGTACCTCGGTAGGGGAAGGGGAAAAACTGTTTTTT
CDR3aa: CATSTSVGEGEKLFF

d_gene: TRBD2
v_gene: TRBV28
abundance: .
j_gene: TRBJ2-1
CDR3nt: TGTGCCAGCAGTTTATTGCAGGCTAGCGGGATTGGCAATGAGCAGTTCTTC
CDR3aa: CASSLLQASGIGNEQFF

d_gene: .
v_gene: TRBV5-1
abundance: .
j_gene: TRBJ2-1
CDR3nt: TGCGCCAGCAGCCTTCGGACAATAACGGAGCCCTACAATGAGCAGTTCTTC
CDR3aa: CASSLRTITEPYNEQFF

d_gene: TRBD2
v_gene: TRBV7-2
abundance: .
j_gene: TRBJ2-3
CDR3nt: TGTGCCAGCAGCCCGGGGGGGCTGGCAGATACGCAGTATTTT
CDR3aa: CASSPGGLADTQYF

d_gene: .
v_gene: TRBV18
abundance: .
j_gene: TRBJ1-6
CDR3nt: TGTGCCAGCTCACCGACAACCAATTCACCCCTCCACTTT
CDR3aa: CASSPTTNSPLHF

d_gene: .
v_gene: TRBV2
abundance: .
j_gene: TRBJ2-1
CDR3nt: TGTGCCAGCAGTGGTGCGGGTCTGGACAATGAGCAGTTCTTC
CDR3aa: CASSGAGLDNEQFF

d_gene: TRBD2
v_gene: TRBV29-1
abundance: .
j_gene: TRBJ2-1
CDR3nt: TGCAGCGTTGAAGACCCACTAGCGGGAGGGCTGGAGGATGAGCAGTTCTTC
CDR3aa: CSVEDPLAGGLEDEQFF

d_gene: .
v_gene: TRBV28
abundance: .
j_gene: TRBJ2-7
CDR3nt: TGTGCCAGCAGTTTATTAAGGGGTCTCTACGAGCAGTACTTC
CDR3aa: CASSLLRGLYEQYF

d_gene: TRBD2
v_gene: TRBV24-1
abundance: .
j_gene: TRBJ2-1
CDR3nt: TGTGCCACCAGTGCTAGCGGGAGGGCTGATGAGCAGTTCTTC
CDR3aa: CATSASGRADEQFF